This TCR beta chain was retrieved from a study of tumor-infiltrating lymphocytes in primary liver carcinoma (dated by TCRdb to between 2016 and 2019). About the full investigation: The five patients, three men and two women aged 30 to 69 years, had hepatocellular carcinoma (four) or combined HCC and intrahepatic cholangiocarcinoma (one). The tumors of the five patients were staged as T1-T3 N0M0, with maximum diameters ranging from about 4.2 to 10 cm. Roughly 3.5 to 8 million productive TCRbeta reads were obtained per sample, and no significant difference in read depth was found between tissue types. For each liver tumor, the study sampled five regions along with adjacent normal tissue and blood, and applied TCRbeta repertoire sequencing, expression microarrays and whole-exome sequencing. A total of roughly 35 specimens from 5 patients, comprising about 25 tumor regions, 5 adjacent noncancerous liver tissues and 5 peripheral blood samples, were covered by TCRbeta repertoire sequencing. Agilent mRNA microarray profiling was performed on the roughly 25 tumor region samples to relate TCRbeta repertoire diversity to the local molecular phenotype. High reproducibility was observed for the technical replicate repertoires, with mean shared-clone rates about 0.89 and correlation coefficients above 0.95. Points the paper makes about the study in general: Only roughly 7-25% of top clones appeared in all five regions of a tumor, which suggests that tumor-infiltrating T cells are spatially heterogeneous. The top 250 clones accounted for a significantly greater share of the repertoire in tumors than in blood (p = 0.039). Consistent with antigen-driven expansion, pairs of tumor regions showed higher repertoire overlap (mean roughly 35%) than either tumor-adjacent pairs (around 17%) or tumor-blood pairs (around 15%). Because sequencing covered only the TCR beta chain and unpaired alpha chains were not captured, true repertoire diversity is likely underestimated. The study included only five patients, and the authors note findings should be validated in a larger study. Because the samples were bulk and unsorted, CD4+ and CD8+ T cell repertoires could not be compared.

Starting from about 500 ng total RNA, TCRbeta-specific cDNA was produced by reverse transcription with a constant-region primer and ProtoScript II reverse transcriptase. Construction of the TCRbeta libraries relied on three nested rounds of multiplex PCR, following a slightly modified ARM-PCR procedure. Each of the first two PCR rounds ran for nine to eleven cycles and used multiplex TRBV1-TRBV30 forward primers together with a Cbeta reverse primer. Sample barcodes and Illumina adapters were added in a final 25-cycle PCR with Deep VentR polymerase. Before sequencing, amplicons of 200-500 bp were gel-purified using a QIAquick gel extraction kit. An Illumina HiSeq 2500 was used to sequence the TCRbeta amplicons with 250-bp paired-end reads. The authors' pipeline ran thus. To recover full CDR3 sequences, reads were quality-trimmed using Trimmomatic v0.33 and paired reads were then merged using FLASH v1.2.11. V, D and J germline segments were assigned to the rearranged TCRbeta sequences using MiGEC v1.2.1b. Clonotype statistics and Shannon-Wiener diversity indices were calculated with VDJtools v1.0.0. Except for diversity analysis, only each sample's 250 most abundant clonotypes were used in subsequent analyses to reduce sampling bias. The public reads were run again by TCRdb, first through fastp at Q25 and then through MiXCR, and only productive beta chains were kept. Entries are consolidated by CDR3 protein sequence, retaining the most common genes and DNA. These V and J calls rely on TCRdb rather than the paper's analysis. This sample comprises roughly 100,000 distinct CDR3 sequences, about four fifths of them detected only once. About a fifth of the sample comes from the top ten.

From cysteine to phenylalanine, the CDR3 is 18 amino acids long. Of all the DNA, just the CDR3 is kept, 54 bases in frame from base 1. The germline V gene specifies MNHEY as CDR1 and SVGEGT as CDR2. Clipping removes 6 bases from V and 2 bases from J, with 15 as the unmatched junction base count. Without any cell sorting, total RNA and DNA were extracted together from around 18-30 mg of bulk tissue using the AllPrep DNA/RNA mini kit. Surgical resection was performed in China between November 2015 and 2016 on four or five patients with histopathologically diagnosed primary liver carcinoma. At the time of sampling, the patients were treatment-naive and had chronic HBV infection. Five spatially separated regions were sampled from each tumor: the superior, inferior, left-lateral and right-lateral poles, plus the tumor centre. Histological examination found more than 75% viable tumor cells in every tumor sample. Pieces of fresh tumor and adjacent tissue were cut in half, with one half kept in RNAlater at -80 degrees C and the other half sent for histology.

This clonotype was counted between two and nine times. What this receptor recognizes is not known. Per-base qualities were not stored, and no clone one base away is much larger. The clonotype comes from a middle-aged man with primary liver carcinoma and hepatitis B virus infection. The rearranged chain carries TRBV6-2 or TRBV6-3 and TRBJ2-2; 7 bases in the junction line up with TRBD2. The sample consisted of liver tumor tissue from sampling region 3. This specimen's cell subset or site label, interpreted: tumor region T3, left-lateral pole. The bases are TGTGCCAGCAGCGGTATAGGGATTCGACTAGCCAACACCGGGGAGCTGTTTTTT. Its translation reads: CASSGIGIRLANTGELFF.